These 16 T cell receptor beta chains were all obtained from the same sample, sequenced in a study of T cell changes during pregnancy in multiple sclerosis. Profiled with immunoSEQ multiplex PCR; TCRdb holds only in-frame clones, not every one. The table includes roughly 70,000 clones, 90% detected once. This specimen consisted of peripheral blood, obtained in the third trimester of pregnancy. The receptors derive from a female donor with multiple sclerosis, enrolled in a pregnancy study.

There are a few counts of this clone. V and J are TRBV7-9 and TRBJ2-4, with 9 bases identical to TRBD1. This CDR3 is built from 15 residues. V was clipped by 5 bases and J by 8 bases; unmatched bases: 10. CDR1 and CDR2 (germline): SEHNR, FQNEAQ (reference sequence). CDR3 amino acids: CASSTAGTGKDIQYF. DNA of the CDR3: TGTGCCAGCAGCACCGCCGGGACAGGGAAGGACATTCAGTACTTC.

This chain uses TRBV18 with TRBJ2-3; a possible D gene is TRBD2 (6 bases). The CDR3 is 16 amino acids. V was pared by 5 bases and J by 4 bases, with 19 bases between. Germline V CDR1 and CDR2: KGHSH, LQKENI. The CDR3 bases are TGTGCCAGCTCAGAACGAACTAGTGGCGGGGCAGATACGCAGTATTTT. As protein: CASSERTSGGADTQYF. Full variable domain (outside the CDR3, taken from reference TRBV18 and TRBJ2-3): NAGVMQNPRHLVRRRGQEARLRCSPMKGHSHVYWYRQLPEEGLKFMVYLQKENIIDESGMPKERFSAEFPKEGPSILRIQQVVRGDSAAYFCASSERTSGGADTQYFGPGTRLTVL.

In its sample, this clone was seen a few times. V gene TRBV7-9 combines with J gene TRBJ1-2, with D possibly TRBD1 on 5 matching bases. The CDR3 is 13 amino acids. V lost 5 bases and J lost 8, with 15 bases in between. Looked up from germline, CDR1 is SEHNR and CDR2 is FQNEAQ (reference sequence). The CDR3 reads CASSLGGSGGYTF. CDR3 nucleotide sequence: TGTGCCAGCAGCCTCGGGGGGTCAGGCGGCTACACCTTC. Supplemented by reference TRBV7-9 and TRBJ1-2, the full variable domain reads DTGVSQNPRHKITKRGQNVTFRCDPISEHNRLYWYRQTLGQGPEFLTYFQNEAQLEKSRLLSDRFSAERPKGSFSTLEIQRTEQGDSAMYLCASSLGGSGGYTFGSGTRLTVV.

The chain employs TRBV2 and TRBJ2-2; TRBD2 matches at 8 bases. Losses at the gene ends were 7 bases for V and 2 bases for J; bases not matched to a gene: 9. Per the germline V gene, CDR1 is SNHLY and CDR2 is FYNNEI. This CDR3 is 16 amino acids long. This chain's CDR3 is CASKVTGGLNTGELFF. CDR3 DNA: TGTGCCAGCAAGGTCACGGGGGGGCTCAACACCGGGGAGCTGTTTTTT.

The chain has TRBV19 and TRBJ1-5, with a possible D match to TRBD1 (6 bases). Germline lookup yields CDR1 LNHDA and CDR2 SQIVND (reference sequence). With 1 base removed from V and 2 bases from J, the gap between germline ends came to 12 bases. The CDR3 consists of 16 residues. The CDR3 reads CASSIGGGAGNQPQHF. Written as DNA, the CDR3 is TGTGCCAGTAGTATAGGAGGGGGGGCCGGCAATCAGCCCCAGCATTTT.

The chain combines TRBV11-1 with TRBJ2-7; 9 nucleotides line up with TRBD1. The CDR3 has 14 amino acids. The V and J ends lost 4 bases and 3 bases, in that order; junction bases with no gene match: 4. The germline gives CDR1 SGHAT, CDR2 FQDESV (reference sequence). The CDR3 nucleotides are TGTGCCAGCAGCTCGGACAGGGGACTCTACGAGCAGTACTTC. It encodes CASSSDRGLYEQYF.

This clone appeared once. The chain links TRBV21-1 to TRBJ1-6; the table's D gene call, TRBD1, was not cross checked with the DNA. TRBV21-1 is designated a pseudogene. The CDR3 is 14 amino acids. In nucleotides, the CDR3 is TGTGCCAGCAGCAAAGGGGACAATAATTCACCCCTCCACTTT. It is translated as CASSKGDNNSPLHF.

The chain couples TRBV6-5 to TRBJ1-5; D not certain. This CDR3 is built from 13 residues. Germline assignment: CDR1 MNHEY and CDR2 SVGAGI. Trimming took off 4 bases at V and 5 bases at J, with 9 bases between the two ends. In DNA form, the CDR3 reads TGTGCCAGCAGTTGGGCGCCTTATCAGCCCCAGCATTTT. Its translation: CASSWAPYQPQHF.

This clone appeared once. V usage is TRBV7-9 and J usage is TRBJ2-5; 7 bases align to TRBD2. V dropped 1 base and J dropped 4; count of bases not matched to a gene: 12. The CDR3 extends over 17 amino acids. Looked up from germline, CDR1 is SEHNR and CDR2 is FQNEAQ (reference sequence). The CDR3 DNA reads as TGTGCCAGCAGCTTAGGCGGGAGTGGCCAATTTCGAGAGACCCAGTACTTC. This codes for CASSLGGSGQFRETQYF. The full variable domain, its missing parts supplied by reference TRBV7-9 and TRBJ2-5, is DTGVSQNPRHKITKRGQNVTFRCDPISEHNRLYWYRQTLGQGPEFLTYFQNEAQLEKSRLLSDRFSAERPKGSFSTLEIQRTEQGDSAMYLCASSLGGSGQFRETQYFGPGTRLLVL.

The chain uses TRBV21-1 and TRBJ2-7; the D segment call TRBD1 is taken from the table without a DNA check. TRBV21-1 is given as a pseudogene. This CDR3 comprises 12 residues. The CDR3 region is CASRQGGNEQYF. CDR3 nucleotide sequence: TGTGCCAGCCGACAGGGAGGTAACGAGCAGTACTTC.

The chain is built from TRBV28 and TRBJ2-7; 7 positions agree with TRBD1. Germline CDR1 MDHEN, CDR2 SYDVKM. V shed 9 bases and J 3 bases; nucleotides not matched to a gene: 2. This CDR3 comprises 11 residues. As DNA, the CDR3 is TGTGCCAGTAGGGACAGCTACGAGCAGTACTTC. This encodes CASRDSYEQYF.

The chain couples TRBV7-9 to TRBJ1-6; D not resolved. The V end was cut by 5 bases, the J end by 14 bases, with 16 bases between. The CDR3 loop spans 13 amino acids. Germline CDR1 is SEHNR and CDR2 is FQNEAQ (reference sequence). This chain's CDR3 is CASSPLRGQTLHF. The CDR3 nucleotides are TGTGCCAGCAGCCCCCTGAGAGGGCAAACCCTCCACTTT.

This chain joins TRBV4-3 and TRBJ2-1; the match to TRBD2 covers 10 bases. The V gene end was trimmed by 3 bases and the J gene end by 7 bases; junction bases not matched to a gene: 3. The germline V gene has CDR1 LGHNA and CDR2 YSLEER. The CDR3 contains 14 residues. CDR3 residues: CASSHSGGGNEQFF. DNA for the CDR3: TGCGCCAGCAGCCACAGCGGGGGGGGGAATGAGCAGTTCTTC.

The rearrangement uses TRBV10-3 and TRBJ2-1, with 16 positions matching TRBD2. From germline, CDR1 is ENHRY and CDR2 SYGVKD. V trimming: 6 bases; J trimming: 9 bases; junction bases outside the gene matches: 17. The CDR3 length is 19 residues. The CDR3 sequence: CAISSGLAGGPDRDGEQFF. CDR3 bases: TGTGCCATCAGCTCGGGACTAGCGGGAGGGCCCGATAGGGATGGTGAGCAGTTCTTC.

The rearrangement links TRBV10-1 to TRBJ2-1; 7 nucleotides match TRBD2. CDR3 length equals 15 residues. V dropped 5 bases and J dropped 5; count of bases not matched to a gene: 9. Germline V lookup: CDR1 WNHNN, CDR2 SYGVQD (reference sequence). The CDR3 spells CASSWRVGTNNEQFF. CDR3 DNA sequence: TGCGCCAGCAGTTGGCGGGTTGGGACTAACAATGAGCAGTTCTTC.

The rearrangement links TRBV4-1 to TRBJ1-1; 7 bases align to TRBD1. Germline V gives CDR1 MGHRA, CDR2 YSYEKL. The CDR3 length is 16 residues. Losses at the gene ends were 0 bases for V and 10 bases for J; bases not matched to a gene: 14. The CDR3 bases are TGCGCCAGCAGCCAAGATAGGGTCGCAGGGGGTTATGGAGCTTTCTTT. Translated: CASSQDRVAGGYGAFF.